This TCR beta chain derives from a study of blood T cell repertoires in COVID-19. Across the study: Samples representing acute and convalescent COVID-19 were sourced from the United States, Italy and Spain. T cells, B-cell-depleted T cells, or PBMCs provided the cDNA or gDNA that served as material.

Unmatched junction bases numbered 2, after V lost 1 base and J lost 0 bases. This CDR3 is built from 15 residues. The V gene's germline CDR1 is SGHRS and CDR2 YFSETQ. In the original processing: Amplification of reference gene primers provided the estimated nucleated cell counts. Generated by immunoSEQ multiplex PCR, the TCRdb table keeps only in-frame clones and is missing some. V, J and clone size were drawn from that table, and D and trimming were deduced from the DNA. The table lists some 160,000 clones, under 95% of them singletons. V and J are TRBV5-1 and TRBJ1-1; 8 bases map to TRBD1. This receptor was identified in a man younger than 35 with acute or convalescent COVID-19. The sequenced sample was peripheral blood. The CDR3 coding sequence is TGCGCCAGCAGCTTGCGGACAGGGCTGAACACTGAAGCTTTCTTT. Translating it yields CASSLRTGLNTEAFF.